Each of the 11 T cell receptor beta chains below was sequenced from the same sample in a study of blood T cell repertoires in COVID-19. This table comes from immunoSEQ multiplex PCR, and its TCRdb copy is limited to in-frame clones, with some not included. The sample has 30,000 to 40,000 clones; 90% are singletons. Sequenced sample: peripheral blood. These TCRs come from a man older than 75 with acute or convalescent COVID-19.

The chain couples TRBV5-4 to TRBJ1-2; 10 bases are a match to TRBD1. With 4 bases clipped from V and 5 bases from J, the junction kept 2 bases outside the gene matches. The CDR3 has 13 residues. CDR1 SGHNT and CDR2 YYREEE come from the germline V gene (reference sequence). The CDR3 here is CASSRDRGYGYTF. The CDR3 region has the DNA TGTGCCAGCAGCCGGGACAGGGGATATGGCTACACCTTC.

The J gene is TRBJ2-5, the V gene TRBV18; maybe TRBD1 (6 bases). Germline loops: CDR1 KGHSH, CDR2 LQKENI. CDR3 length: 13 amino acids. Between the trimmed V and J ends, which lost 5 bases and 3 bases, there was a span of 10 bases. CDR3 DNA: TGTGCCAGCTCATCATCAGGGGAAGAGACCCAGTACTTC. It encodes CASSSSGEETQYF.

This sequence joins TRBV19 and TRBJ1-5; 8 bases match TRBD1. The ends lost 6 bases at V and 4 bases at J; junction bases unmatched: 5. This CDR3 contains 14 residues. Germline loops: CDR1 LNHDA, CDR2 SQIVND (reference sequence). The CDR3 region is CASRDRVQNQPQHF. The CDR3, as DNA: TGTGCCAGTAGGGACAGGGTCCAAAATCAGCCCCAGCATTTT.

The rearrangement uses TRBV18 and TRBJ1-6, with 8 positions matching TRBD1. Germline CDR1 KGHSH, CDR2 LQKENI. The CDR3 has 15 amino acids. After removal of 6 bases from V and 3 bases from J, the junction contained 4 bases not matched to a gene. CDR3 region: CASSVTGDYNSPLHF. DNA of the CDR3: TGTGCCAGCTCGGTGACAGGGGACTATAATTCACCCCTCCACTTT.

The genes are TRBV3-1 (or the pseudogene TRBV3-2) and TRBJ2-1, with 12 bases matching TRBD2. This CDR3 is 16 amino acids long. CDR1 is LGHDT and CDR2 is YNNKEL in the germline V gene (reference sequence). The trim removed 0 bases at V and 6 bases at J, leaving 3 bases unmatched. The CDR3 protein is CASSQDASGGANEQFF. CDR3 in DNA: TGTGCCAGCAGCCAAGACGCTAGCGGGGGGGCCAATGAGCAGTTCTTC.

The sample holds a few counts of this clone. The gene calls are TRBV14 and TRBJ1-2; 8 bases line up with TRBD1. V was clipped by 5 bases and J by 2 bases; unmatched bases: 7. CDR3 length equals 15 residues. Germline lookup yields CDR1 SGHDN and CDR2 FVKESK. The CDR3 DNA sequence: TGTGCCAGCAGCTCCCGGACAGGGTGGAACTATGGCTACACCTTC. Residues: CASSSRTGWNYGYTF.

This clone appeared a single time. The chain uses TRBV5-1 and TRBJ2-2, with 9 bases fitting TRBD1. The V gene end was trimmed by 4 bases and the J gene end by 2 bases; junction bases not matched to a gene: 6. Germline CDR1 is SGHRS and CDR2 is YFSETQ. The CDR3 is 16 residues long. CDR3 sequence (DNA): TGCGCCAGCAGCACCTGGACAGGGGTTAACACCGGGGAGCTGTTTTTT. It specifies CASSTWTGVNTGELFF.

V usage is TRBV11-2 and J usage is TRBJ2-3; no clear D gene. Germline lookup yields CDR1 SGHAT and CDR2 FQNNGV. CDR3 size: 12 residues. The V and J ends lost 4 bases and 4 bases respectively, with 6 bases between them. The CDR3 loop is CASSYRPDTQYF. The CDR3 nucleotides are TGTGCCAGCAGCTACAGACCAGATACGCAGTATTTT.

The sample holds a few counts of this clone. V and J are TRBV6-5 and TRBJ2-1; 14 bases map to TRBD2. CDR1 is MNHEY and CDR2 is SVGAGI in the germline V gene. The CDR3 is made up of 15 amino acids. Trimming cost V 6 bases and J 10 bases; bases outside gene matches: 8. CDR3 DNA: TGTGCCAGCAGCAGACTAGCGGGGGGGCTCGTCGAGCAGTTCTTC. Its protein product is CASSRLAGGLVEQFF.

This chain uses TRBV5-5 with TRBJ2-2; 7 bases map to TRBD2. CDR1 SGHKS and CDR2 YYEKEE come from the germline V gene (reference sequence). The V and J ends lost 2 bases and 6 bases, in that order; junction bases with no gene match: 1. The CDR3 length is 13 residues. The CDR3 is CASSFRGAGELFF. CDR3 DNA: TGTGCCAGCAGCTTCCGGGGGGCCGGGGAGCTGTTTTTT.

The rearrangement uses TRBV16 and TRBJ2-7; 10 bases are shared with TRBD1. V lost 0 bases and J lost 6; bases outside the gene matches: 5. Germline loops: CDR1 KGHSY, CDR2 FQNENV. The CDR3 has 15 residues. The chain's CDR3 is CASSQSGQGDGEQYF. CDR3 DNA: TGTGCCAGCAGCCAATCCGGACAGGGGGATGGCGAGCAGTACTTC.